One T cell receptor (beta chain) is described in this entry. Other nucleotide sequences in the sample specify the same CDR3. The record originates from a study of OX40 agonist ivuxolimab in advanced cancers. Profiled with immunoSEQ multiplex PCR; TCRdb holds only in-frame clones, not every one. This table holds 77,000 or so clones, 90% found once. Trimming removed 3 bases at V and 5 bases at J, with 7 bases between. Germline V CDR1 and CDR2: DFQATT, SNEGSKA (reference sequence). This CDR3 spans 11 amino acids. This chain links TRBV20-1 with TRBJ2-5, with no clear D. This clonotype was sampled from an adult with an advanced solid tumor such as melanoma, head and neck, liver or kidney cancer. The source was CD4+ or CD8+ T cells sorted from blood, collected in a trial of the OX40 agonist ivuxolimab. In DNA form, the CDR3 reads TGCAGTGCTAGGCCTTCGGAGACCCAGTACTTC. Its protein product is CSARPSETQYF.